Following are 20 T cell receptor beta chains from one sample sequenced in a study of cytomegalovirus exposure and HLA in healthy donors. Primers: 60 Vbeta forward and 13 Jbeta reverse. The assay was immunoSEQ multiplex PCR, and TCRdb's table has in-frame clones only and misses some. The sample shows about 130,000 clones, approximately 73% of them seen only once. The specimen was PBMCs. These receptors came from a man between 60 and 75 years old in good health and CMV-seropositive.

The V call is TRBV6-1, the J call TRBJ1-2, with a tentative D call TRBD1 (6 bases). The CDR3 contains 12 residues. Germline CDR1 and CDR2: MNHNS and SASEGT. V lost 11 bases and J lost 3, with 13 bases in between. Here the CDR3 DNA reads TGTGCCGGACAGACAGAATACTATGGCTACACCTTC. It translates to CAGQTEYYGYTF.

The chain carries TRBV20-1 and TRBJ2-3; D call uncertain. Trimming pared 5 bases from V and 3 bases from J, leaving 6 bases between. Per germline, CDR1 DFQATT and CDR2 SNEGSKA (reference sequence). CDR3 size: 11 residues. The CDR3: CSALVTDTQYF. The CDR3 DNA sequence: TGCAGTGCTCTCGTTACAGATACGCAGTATTTT.

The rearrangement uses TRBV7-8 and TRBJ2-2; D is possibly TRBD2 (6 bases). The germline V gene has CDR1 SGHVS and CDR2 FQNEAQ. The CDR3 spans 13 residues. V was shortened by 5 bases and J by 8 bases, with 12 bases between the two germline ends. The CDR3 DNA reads TGTGCCAGCAGCCTGACCCGGGGGGGGGAGCTGTTTTTT. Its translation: CASSLTRGGELFF.

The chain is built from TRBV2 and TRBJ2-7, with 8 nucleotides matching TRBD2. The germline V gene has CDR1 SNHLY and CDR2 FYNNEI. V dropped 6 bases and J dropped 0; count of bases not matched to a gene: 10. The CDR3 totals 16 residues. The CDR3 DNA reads TGTGCCAGCAGACGGGGACTAGGCCAATACTCCTACGAGCAGTACTTC. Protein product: CASRRGLGQYSYEQYF.

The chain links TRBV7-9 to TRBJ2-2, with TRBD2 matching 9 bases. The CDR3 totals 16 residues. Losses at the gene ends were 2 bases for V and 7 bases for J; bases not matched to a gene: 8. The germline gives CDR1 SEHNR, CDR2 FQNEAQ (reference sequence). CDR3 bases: TGTGCCAGCAGCTTACTTGCTAGCGGGGCGGTCGGGGAGCTGTTTTTT. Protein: CASSLLASGAVGELFF. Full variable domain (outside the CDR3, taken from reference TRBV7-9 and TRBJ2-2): DTGVSQNPRHKITKRGQNVTFRCDPISEHNRLYWYRQTLGQGPEFLTYFQNEAQLEKSRLLSDRFSAERPKGSFSTLEIQRTEQGDSAMYLCASSLLASGAVGELFFGEGSRLTVL.

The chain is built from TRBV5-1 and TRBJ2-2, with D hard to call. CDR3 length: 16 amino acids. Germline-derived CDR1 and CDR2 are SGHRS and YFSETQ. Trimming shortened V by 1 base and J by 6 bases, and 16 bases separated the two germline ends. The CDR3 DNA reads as TGCGCCAGCAGCTTGTCTTCGGCTAGTTTATCCGGGGAGCTGTTTTTT. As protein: CASSLSSASLSGELFF.

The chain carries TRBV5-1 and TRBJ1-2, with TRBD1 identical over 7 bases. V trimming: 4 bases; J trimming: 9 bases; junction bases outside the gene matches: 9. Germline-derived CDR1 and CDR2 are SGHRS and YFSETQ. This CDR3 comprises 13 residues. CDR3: CASSRGQSESYTF. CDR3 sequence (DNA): TGCGCCAGCAGCCGGGGACAGTCGGAAAGCTACACCTTC.

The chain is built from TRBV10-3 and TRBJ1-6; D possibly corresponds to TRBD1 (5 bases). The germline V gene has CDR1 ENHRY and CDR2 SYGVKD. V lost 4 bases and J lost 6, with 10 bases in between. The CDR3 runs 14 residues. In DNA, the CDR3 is TGTGCCATCAGTGGTGACGGGGGTAATTCACCCCTCCACTTT. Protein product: CAISGDGGNSPLHF.

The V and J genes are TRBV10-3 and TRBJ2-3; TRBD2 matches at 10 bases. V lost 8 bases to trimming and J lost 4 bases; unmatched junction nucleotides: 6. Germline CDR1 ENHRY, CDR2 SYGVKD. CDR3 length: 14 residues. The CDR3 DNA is TGTGCCATCTACAGCGGGGGGGATGCAGATACGCAGTATTTT. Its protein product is CAIYSGGDADTQYF.

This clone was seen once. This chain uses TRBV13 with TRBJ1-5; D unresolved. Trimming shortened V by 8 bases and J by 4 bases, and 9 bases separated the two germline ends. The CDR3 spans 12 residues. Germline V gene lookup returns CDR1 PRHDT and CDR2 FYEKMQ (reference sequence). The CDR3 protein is CASLGRNQPQHF. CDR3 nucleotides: TGTGCCAGCCTTGGTCGGAATCAGCCCCAGCATTTT.

The DNA for the CDR3 is TGCGCCAGCAGCCACGGCGACAGGGGTTACGAGCAGTACTTC. This sequence encodes CASSHGDRGYEQYF. The chain carries TRBV4-1 and TRBJ2-7; TRBD1 matches at 8 bases. Germline V gives CDR1 MGHRA, CDR2 YSYEKL. This CDR3 region has 14 residues. Trimming removed 3 bases from V and 4 bases from J; junction bases left unmatched: 5.

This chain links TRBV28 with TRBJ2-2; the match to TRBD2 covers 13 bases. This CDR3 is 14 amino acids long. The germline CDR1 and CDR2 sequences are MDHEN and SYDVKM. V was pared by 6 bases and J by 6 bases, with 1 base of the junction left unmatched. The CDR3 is CASRLAGGPGELFF. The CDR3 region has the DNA TGTGCCAGCAGACTAGCGGGGGGGCCCGGGGAGCTGTTTTTT.

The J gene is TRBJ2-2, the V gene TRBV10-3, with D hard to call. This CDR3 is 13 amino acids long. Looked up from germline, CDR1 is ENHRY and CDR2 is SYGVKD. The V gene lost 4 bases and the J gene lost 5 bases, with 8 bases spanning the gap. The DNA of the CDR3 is TGTGCCATCAGTGCCGAGTCGACCGGGGAGCTGTTTTTT. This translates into CAISAESTGELFF.

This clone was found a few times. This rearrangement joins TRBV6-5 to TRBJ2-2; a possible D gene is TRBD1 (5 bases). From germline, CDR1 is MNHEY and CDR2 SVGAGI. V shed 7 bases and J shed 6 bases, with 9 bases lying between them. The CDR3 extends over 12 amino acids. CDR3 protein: CASIGAAGELFF. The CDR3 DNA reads TGTGCCAGCATAGGGGCGGCCGGGGAGCTGTTTTTT.

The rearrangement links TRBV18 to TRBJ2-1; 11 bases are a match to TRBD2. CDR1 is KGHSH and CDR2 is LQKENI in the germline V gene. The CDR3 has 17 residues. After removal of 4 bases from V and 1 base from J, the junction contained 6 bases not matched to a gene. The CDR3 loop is CASSRPGLAVSYNEQFF. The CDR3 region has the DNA TGTGCCAGCTCACGGCCGGGACTAGCGGTTTCCTACAATGAGCAGTTCTTC. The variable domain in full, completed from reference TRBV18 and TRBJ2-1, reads NAGVMQNPRHLVRRRGQEARLRCSPMKGHSHVYWYRQLPEEGLKFMVYLQKENIIDESGMPKERFSAEFPKEGPSILRIQQVVRGDSAAYFCASSRPGLAVSYNEQFFGPGTRLTVL.

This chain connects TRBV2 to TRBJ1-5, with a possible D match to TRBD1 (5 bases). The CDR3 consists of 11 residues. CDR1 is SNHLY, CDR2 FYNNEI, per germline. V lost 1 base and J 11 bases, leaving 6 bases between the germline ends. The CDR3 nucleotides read TGTGCCAGCAGTGAAGGCAGGGCCCAGCATTTT. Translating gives CASSEGRAQHF.

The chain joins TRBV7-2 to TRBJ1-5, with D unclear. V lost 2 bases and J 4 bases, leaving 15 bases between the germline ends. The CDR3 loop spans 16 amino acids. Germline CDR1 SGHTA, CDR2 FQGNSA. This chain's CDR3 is CASSLYLGFQNQPQHF. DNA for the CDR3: TGTGCCAGCAGCTTATATCTAGGTTTTCAGAATCAGCCCCAGCATTTT.

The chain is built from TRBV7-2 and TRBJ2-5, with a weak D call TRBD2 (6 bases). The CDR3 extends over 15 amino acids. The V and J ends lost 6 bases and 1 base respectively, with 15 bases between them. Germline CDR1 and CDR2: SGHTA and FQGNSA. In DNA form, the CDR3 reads TGTGCCAGCAGGCCTTTGGCGGGGACCCAAGAGACCCAGTACTTC. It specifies CASRPLAGTQETQYF. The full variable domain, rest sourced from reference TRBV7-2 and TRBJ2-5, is GAGVSQSPSNKVTEKGKDVELRCDPISGHTALYWYRQSLGQGLEFLIYFQGNSAPDKSGLPSDRFSAERTGGSVSTLTIQRTQQEDSAVYLCASRPLAGTQETQYFGPGTRLLVL.

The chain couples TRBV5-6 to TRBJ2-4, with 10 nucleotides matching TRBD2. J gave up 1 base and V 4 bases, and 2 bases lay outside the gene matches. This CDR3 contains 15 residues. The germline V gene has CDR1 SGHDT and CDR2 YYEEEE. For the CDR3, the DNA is TGTGCCAGCAGCCAGCGGGGGGGGGCCAAAAACATTCAGTACTTC. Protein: CASSQRGGAKNIQYF.

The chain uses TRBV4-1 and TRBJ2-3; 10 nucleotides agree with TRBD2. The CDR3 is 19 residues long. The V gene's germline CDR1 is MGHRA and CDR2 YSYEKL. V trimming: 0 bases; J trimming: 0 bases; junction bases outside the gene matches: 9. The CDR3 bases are TGCGCCAGCAGCCAAGATCGGACTAGCGGTTACAGTAGCACAGATACGCAGTATTTT. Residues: CASSQDRTSGYSSTDTQYF.